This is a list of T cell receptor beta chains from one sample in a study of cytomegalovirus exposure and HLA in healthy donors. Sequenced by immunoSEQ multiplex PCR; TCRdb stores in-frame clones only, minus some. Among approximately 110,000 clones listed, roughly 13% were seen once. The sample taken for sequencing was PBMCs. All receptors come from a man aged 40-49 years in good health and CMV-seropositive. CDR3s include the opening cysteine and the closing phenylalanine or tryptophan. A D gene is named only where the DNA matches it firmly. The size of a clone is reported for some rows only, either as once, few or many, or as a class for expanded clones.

CDR3aa: CASSLRWDEQFF
CDR3nt: TGTGCCAGCAGTTTGAGGTGGGATGAGCAGTTCTTC
j_gene: TRBJ2-1
abundance: .
d_gene: .
v_gene: TRBV7-8
len: 12

CDR3aa: CASRGGEREKLFF
CDR3nt: TGTGCCAGCAGAGGGGGAGAAAGAGAAAAACTGTTTTTT
j_gene: TRBJ1-4
abundance: .
d_gene: .
v_gene: TRBV9
len: 13

CDR3aa: CASLREETQYF
CDR3nt: TGTGCCTCCCTGAGGGAAGAGACCCAGTACTTC
j_gene: TRBJ2-5
abundance: .
d_gene: .
v_gene: TRBV30
len: 11

CDR3aa: CAISESIYRDRPQHF
CDR3nt: TGTGCCATCAGTGAGTCGATATACAGGGATCGGCCCCAGCATTTT
j_gene: TRBJ1-5
abundance: few
d_gene: .
v_gene: TRBV10-3
len: 15

CDR3aa: CASSLGAGGETQYF
CDR3nt: TGTGCCAGCAGCTTAGGGGCAGGAGGGGAGACCCAGTACTTC
j_gene: TRBJ2-5
abundance: few
d_gene: .
v_gene: TRBV7-9
len: 14

CDR3aa: CASSPQGALPYEQYF
CDR3nt: TGTGCCAGCAGTCCGCAGGGGGCCTTACCCTACGAGCAGTACTTC
j_gene: TRBJ2-7
abundance: .
d_gene: TRBD1
v_gene: TRBV6-6
len: 15

CDR3aa: CASSYQGSVYEQYF
CDR3nt: TGTGCCAGCAGTTATCAGGGATCTGTGTACGAGCAGTACTTC
j_gene: TRBJ2-7
abundance: .
d_gene: .
v_gene: TRBV6-5
len: 14

CDR3aa: CASSLGASAFTDTQYF
CDR3nt: TGTGCCAGCAGCTTAGGGGCTAGCGCCTTCACAGATACGCAGTATTTT
j_gene: TRBJ2-3
abundance: .
d_gene: .
v_gene: TRBV7-2
len: 16

CDR3aa: CASSFRGGTEAFF
CDR3nt: TGCGCCAGCAGCTTCAGGGGTGGAACTGAAGCTTTCTTT
j_gene: TRBJ1-1
abundance: few
d_gene: .
v_gene: TRBV5-1
len: 13

CDR3aa: CASRTGTGVGNTIYF
CDR3nt: TGTGCCAGTAGAACCGGGACAGGGGTTGGAAACACCATATATTTT
j_gene: TRBJ1-3
abundance: few
d_gene: TRBD1
v_gene: TRBV19
len: 15

CDR3aa: CASSPRQSAKNIQYF
CDR3nt: TGTGCCAGCAGCCCACGACAGTCAGCCAAAAACATTCAGTACTTC
j_gene: TRBJ2-4
abundance: few
d_gene: .
v_gene: TRBV9
len: 15

CDR3aa: CASSTDRGRKNEQYF
CDR3nt: TGTGCCAGTAGTACCGACAGGGGGCGAAAGAACGAGCAGTACTTC
j_gene: TRBJ2-7
abundance: .
d_gene: TRBD1
v_gene: TRBV19
len: 15

CDR3aa: CASSSYGGYEQYF
CDR3nt: TGTGCCAGCAGTTCATACGGAGGCTACGAGCAGTACTTC
j_gene: TRBJ2-7
abundance: .
d_gene: .
v_gene: TRBV7-2
len: 13

CDR3aa: CASSSLDRSLYTQYF
CDR3nt: TGTGCCAGCAGTTCCTTGGACAGGTCTCTATATACGCAGTATTTT
j_gene: TRBJ2-3
abundance: .
d_gene: TRBD1
v_gene: TRBV27
len: 15

CDR3aa: CASSLRGGGSYEQYF
CDR3nt: TGTGCCAGTAGTCTTCGTGGAGGCGGTTCCTACGAGCAGTACTTC
j_gene: TRBJ2-7
abundance: .
d_gene: .
v_gene: TRBV19
len: 15

CDR3aa: CASSLEGQDPRGYTF
CDR3nt: TGTGCCAGCAGCTTAGAGGGACAGGATCCTCGCGGCTACACCTTC
j_gene: TRBJ1-2
abundance: once
d_gene: TRBD1
v_gene: TRBV7-2
len: 15

CDR3aa: CAIRKSSVGSYNEQFF
CDR3nt: TGTGCCATCAGAAAATCTAGCGTTGGCTCCTACAATGAGCAGTTCTTC
j_gene: TRBJ2-1
abundance: .
d_gene: .
v_gene: TRBV10-3
len: 16

CDR3aa: CASSFTGGRDTEAFF
CDR3nt: TGTGCCAGCAGCTTTACAGGGGGCCGGGACACTGAAGCTTTCTTT
j_gene: TRBJ1-1
abundance: many
d_gene: TRBD1
v_gene: TRBV5-4
len: 15

CDR3aa: CASSEPGLGETQYF
CDR3nt: TGTGCCAGCAGCGAACCGGGACTAGGAGAGACCCAGTACTTC
j_gene: TRBJ2-5
abundance: few
d_gene: TRBD2
v_gene: TRBV6-1
len: 14

CDR3aa: CASSSTRTSGSGNEQFF
CDR3nt: TGTGCCAGCAGCTCCACCCGGACTAGCGGGAGTGGTAATGAGCAGTTCTTC
j_gene: TRBJ2-1
abundance: .
d_gene: TRBD2
v_gene: TRBV11-3
len: 17

CDR3aa: CASTQRGGGDGYTF
CDR3nt: TGTGCCAGCACCCAGCGGGGGGGAGGGGATGGCTACACCTTC
j_gene: TRBJ1-2
abundance: .
d_gene: .
v_gene: TRBV7-8
len: 14

CDR3aa: CAIGRLSTDTQYF
CDR3nt: TGTGCCATCGGGAGGCTTAGCACAGATACGCAGTATTTT
j_gene: TRBJ2-3
abundance: few
d_gene: .
v_gene: TRBV10-3
len: 13

CDR3aa: CASSRTGGNQPQHF
CDR3nt: TGCGCCAGCAGCCGGACAGGGGGCAATCAGCCCCAGCATTTT
j_gene: TRBJ1-5
abundance: few
d_gene: TRBD1
v_gene: TRBV4-1
len: 14

CDR3aa: CASSFLAGAYEQYF
CDR3nt: TGTGCCAGCAGCTTCCTAGCGGGGGCCTACGAGCAGTACTTC
j_gene: TRBJ2-7
abundance: .
d_gene: TRBD2
v_gene: TRBV7-8
len: 14

CDR3aa: CASSLAGLAGYEQYF
CDR3nt: TGTGCCAGCTCACTCGCAGGACTAGCGGGATACGAGCAGTACTTC
j_gene: TRBJ2-7
abundance: .
d_gene: TRBD2
v_gene: TRBV18
len: 15

CDR3aa: CASSTRQGAIYNEQFF
CDR3nt: TGTGCCAGTAGTACCCGACAGGGGGCAATCTACAATGAGCAGTTCTTC
j_gene: TRBJ2-1
abundance: few
d_gene: TRBD1
v_gene: TRBV19
len: 16

CDR3aa: CASSIASGTQFSTDTQYF
CDR3nt: TGTGCCAGTAGTATTGCTAGCGGGACCCAATTTAGCACAGATACGCAGTATTTT
j_gene: TRBJ2-3
abundance: .
d_gene: TRBD2
v_gene: TRBV19
len: 18

CDR3aa: CASSLSPGLAYEQYF
CDR3nt: TGCGCCAGCAGCTTGTCTCCGGGACTAGCGTACGAGCAGTACTTC
j_gene: TRBJ2-7
abundance: few
d_gene: TRBD2
v_gene: TRBV5-1
len: 15

CDR3aa: CAISEGEAGRNEQFF
CDR3nt: TGTGCCATCAGTGAAGGAGAAGCGGGACGGAATGAGCAGTTCTTC
j_gene: TRBJ2-1
abundance: .
d_gene: TRBD2
v_gene: TRBV10-3
len: 15

CDR3aa: CASSSRTSGSGETQYF
CDR3nt: TGTGCCAGCAGCTCAAGGACTAGCGGGAGCGGTGAGACCCAGTACTTC
j_gene: TRBJ2-5
abundance: .
d_gene: TRBD2
v_gene: TRBV5-6
len: 16

CDR3aa: CASSPTGATNEKLFF
CDR3nt: TGTGCCAGCAGCCCGACAGGAGCAACTAATGAAAAACTGTTTTTT
j_gene: TRBJ1-4
abundance: .
d_gene: .
v_gene: TRBV6-5
len: 15

CDR3aa: CASSPEVDQPQHF
CDR3nt: TGTGCCAGCAGCCCCGAGGTGGATCAGCCCCAGCATTTT
j_gene: TRBJ1-5
abundance: few
d_gene: .
v_gene: TRBV7-9
len: 13

CDR3aa: CASSWGQGVREQYF
CDR3nt: TGTGCCAGCAGCTGGGGACAGGGCGTGCGCGAGCAGTACTTC
j_gene: TRBJ2-7
abundance: few
d_gene: TRBD1
v_gene: TRBV5-6
len: 14

CDR3aa: CASSQDAGGPDTQYF
CDR3nt: TGCGCCAGCAGCCAAGATGCGGGAGGGCCAGATACGCAGTATTTT
j_gene: TRBJ2-3
abundance: .
d_gene: TRBD2
v_gene: TRBV4-1
len: 15

CDR3aa: CAITGAEYNEQFF
CDR3nt: TGTGCCATTACTGGGGCGGAATACAATGAGCAGTTCTTC
j_gene: TRBJ2-1
abundance: few
d_gene: .
v_gene: TRBV11-3
len: 13

CDR3aa: CASSEEGLAYSYEQYF
CDR3nt: TGTGCCAGCAGTGAAGAAGGGCTAGCTTACTCCTACGAGCAGTACTTC
j_gene: TRBJ2-7
abundance: .
d_gene: .
v_gene: TRBV6-1
len: 16

CDR3aa: CASSLGTSGTDTQYF
CDR3nt: TGTGCCAGCAGCTTGGGGACTAGCGGTACAGATACGCAGTATTTT
j_gene: TRBJ2-3
abundance: few
d_gene: TRBD2
v_gene: TRBV7-2
len: 15

CDR3aa: CASSVGSGLPPHEQYF
CDR3nt: TGTGCCAGCAGTGTCGGTAGCGGCCTCCCCCCCCACGAGCAGTACTTC
j_gene: TRBJ2-7
abundance: .
d_gene: .
v_gene: TRBV2
len: 16

CDR3aa: CASSPQGATGELFF
CDR3nt: TGTGCCAGCAGTCCACAGGGGGCCACCGGGGAGCTGTTTTTT
j_gene: TRBJ2-2
abundance: .
d_gene: TRBD1
v_gene: TRBV27
len: 14

CDR3aa: CASSWRGGPNYGYTF
CDR3nt: TGTGCCAGTAGTTGGCGTGGGGGCCCTAACTATGGCTACACCTTC
j_gene: TRBJ1-2
abundance: .
d_gene: .
v_gene: TRBV19
len: 15

CDR3aa: CASSSMAGGAFEQYF
CDR3nt: TGTGCCAGCAGCTCAATGGCAGGGGGCGCATTCGAGCAGTACTTC
j_gene: TRBJ2-7
abundance: .
d_gene: TRBD1
v_gene: TRBV11-2
len: 15

CDR3aa: CASTGLAGGTYNEQFF
CDR3nt: TGTGCCAGTACGGGACTAGCGGGAGGAACCTACAATGAGCAGTTCTTC
j_gene: TRBJ2-1
abundance: .
d_gene: TRBD2
v_gene: TRBV19
len: 16

CDR3aa: CASSQNQGLGNQPQHF
CDR3nt: TGTGCCAGCTCACAGAATCAGGGATTAGGCAATCAGCCCCAGCATTTT
j_gene: TRBJ1-5
abundance: .
d_gene: .
v_gene: TRBV18
len: 16

CDR3aa: CASSLPGTGELFF
CDR3nt: TGTGCCAGCTCACTCCCGGGGACCGGGGAGCTGTTTTTT
j_gene: TRBJ2-2
abundance: .
d_gene: .
v_gene: TRBV18
len: 13

CDR3aa: CASGLGTGVAKNIQYF
CDR3nt: TGTGCCAGCGGACTCGGGACAGGGGTAGCCAAAAACATTCAGTACTTC
j_gene: TRBJ2-4
abundance: .
d_gene: TRBD1
v_gene: TRBV28
len: 16

CDR3aa: CASRTGNLDEQYF
CDR3nt: TGCGCCAGTAGGACAGGGAATCTCGACGAGCAGTACTTC
j_gene: TRBJ2-7
abundance: .
d_gene: TRBD1
v_gene: TRBV5-1
len: 13

CDR3aa: CASSQDRAISYYEQYF
CDR3nt: TGTGCCAGCAGTCAGGACAGGGCAATTTCGTACTACGAGCAGTACTTC
j_gene: TRBJ2-7
abundance: .
d_gene: TRBD1
v_gene: TRBV7-9
len: 16

CDR3aa: CASSLGLAGGNRPGANVLTF
CDR3nt: TGCGCCAGCAGCTTGGGACTAGCGGGAGGGAATCGCCCTGGGGCCAACGTCCTGACTTTC
j_gene: TRBJ2-6
abundance: few
d_gene: TRBD2
v_gene: TRBV5-1
len: 20

CDR3aa: CASSLKLYEQYF
CDR3nt: TGTGCCAGCTCCCTAAAACTTTACGAGCAGTACTTC
j_gene: TRBJ2-7
abundance: .
d_gene: .
v_gene: TRBV28
len: 12

CDR3aa: CASSPGTARYEQYF
CDR3nt: TGCGCCAGCAGCCCAGGGACAGCCCGCTACGAGCAGTACTTC
j_gene: TRBJ2-7
abundance: .
d_gene: TRBD1
v_gene: TRBV5-1
len: 14

CDR3aa: CASSAGTPINYGYTF
CDR3nt: TGTGCCAGTAGTGCCGGGACACCCATTAACTATGGCTACACCTTC
j_gene: TRBJ1-2
abundance: .
d_gene: .
v_gene: TRBV19
len: 15

CDR3aa: CASSQDYLARGKDTGELFF
CDR3nt: TGCGCCAGCAGCCAAGATTACCTAGCGCGGGGCAAGGACACCGGGGAGCTGTTTTTT
j_gene: TRBJ2-2
abundance: few
d_gene: .
v_gene: TRBV4-3
len: 19

CDR3aa: CASSIDRGPTEAFF
CDR3nt: TGTGCCAGTAGTATCGACAGGGGGCCCACTGAAGCTTTCTTT
j_gene: TRBJ1-1
abundance: few
d_gene: TRBD1
v_gene: TRBV19
len: 14

CDR3aa: CASSYTDTDTQYF
CDR3nt: TGTGCCAGCAGTTATACAGATACAGATACGCAGTATTTT
j_gene: TRBJ2-3
abundance: few
d_gene: .
v_gene: TRBV27
len: 13

CDR3aa: CAIRGHRPGQQYF
CDR3nt: TGTGCCATCAGGGGACACCGTCCCGGGCAGCAGTACTTC
j_gene: TRBJ2-7
abundance: .
d_gene: .
v_gene: TRBV27
len: 13

CDR3aa: CAWSRGTGESSEQYF
CDR3nt: TGTGCCTGGAGTAGAGGGACAGGGGAATCCTCCGAGCAGTACTTC
j_gene: TRBJ2-7
abundance: .
d_gene: TRBD1
v_gene: TRBV30
len: 15

CDR3aa: CASSPGTGQIVAFF
CDR3nt: TGTGCCAGCTCACCGGGAACAGGCCAGATTGTGGCTTTCTTT
j_gene: TRBJ1-1
abundance: few
d_gene: .
v_gene: TRBV18
len: 14

CDR3aa: CASSGLREGTEAFF
CDR3nt: TGTGCCAGCAGCGGGCTCAGGGAGGGCACTGAAGCTTTCTTT
j_gene: TRBJ1-1
abundance: few
d_gene: .
v_gene: TRBV5-4
len: 14

CDR3aa: CASSKARGVGTEAFF
CDR3nt: TGTGCCAGCAGCAAAGCTCGAGGTGTCGGGACTGAAGCTTTCTTT
j_gene: TRBJ1-1
abundance: .
d_gene: .
v_gene: TRBV21-1
len: 15